This T cell receptor beta chain was observed in a study of cytomegalovirus exposure and HLA in healthy donors. Study summary: Among approximately 400 genotyped donors, roughly 80% fell in the Caucasian-associated ancestry cluster.

The V and J ends lost 5 bases and 4 bases, in that order; junction bases with no gene match: 7. The CDR3 is 16 amino acids. The germline V gene encodes CDR1 MNHNY and CDR2 SVGAGI (reference sequence). Broader study findings: The study flagged 150 to 200 TCR beta chains as cytomegalovirus-associated.

Donors were ostensibly healthy at sampling, although undocumented immune exposures were probable. The PCR ran on 60 Vbeta and 13 Jbeta primers. Authors' methods: The authors later counted 70 million to 85 million unique TCR beta chains, roughly 10 million of them shared. Assay: immunoSEQ multiplex PCR; the TCRdb copy retains only in-frame clones and omits some. The V and J calls and the clone size are those of that table, but D and trimming were determined from the DNA. The sample lists 60,000 to 75,000 clones, more than 75% occurring once. This clone occurred a few times. Its specificity is unknown. Sequenced material: PBMCs. This sequence originates from a young man in good health and CMV-seropositive. The gene calls are TRBV6-6 and TRBJ1-3, with 11 bases fitting TRBD1. CDR3 loop: CASSPGQGAPGNTIYF. The DNA for the CDR3 is TGTGCCAGCAGTCCCGGACAGGGGGCGCCGGGAAACACCATATATTTT.